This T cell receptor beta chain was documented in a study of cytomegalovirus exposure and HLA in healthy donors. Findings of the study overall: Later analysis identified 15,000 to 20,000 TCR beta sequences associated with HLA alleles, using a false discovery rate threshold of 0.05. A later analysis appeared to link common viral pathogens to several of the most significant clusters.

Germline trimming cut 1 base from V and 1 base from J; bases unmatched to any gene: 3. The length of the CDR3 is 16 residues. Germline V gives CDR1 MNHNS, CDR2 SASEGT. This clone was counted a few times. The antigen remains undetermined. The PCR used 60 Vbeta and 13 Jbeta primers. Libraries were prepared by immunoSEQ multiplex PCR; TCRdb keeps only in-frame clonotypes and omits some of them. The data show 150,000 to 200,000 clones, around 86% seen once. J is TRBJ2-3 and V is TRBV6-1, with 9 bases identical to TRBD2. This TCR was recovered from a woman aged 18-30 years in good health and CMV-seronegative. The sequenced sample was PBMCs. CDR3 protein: CASSEEAGGGTDTQYF. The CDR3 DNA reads TGTGCCAGCAGTGAAGAAGCGGGAGGAGGCACAGATACGCAGTATTTT.